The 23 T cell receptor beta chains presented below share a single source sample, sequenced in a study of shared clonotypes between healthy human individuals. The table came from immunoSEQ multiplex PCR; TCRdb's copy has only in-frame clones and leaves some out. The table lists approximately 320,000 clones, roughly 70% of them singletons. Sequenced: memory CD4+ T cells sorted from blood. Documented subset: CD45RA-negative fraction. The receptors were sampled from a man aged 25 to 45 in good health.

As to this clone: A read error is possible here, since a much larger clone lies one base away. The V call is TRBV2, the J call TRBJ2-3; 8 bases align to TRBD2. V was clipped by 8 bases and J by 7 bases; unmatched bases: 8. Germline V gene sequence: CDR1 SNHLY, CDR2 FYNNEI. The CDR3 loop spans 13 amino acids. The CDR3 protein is CASDRGRTNTQYF. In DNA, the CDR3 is TGTGCCAGCGACCGCGGGAGGACAAATACGCAGTATTTT.

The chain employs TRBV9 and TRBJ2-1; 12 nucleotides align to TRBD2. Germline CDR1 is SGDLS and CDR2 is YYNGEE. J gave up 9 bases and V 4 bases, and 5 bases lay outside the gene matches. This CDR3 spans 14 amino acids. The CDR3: CASSLRTSGTEQFF. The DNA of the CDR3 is TGTGCCAGCAGCCTACGGACTAGCGGGACTGAGCAGTTCTTC.

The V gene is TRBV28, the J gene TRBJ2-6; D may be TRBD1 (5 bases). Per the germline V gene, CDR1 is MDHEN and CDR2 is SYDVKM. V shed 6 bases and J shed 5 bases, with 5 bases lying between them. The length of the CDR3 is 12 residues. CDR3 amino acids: CASRDRANVLTF. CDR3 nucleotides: TGTGCCAGCAGGGACAGGGCCAACGTCCTGACTTTC.

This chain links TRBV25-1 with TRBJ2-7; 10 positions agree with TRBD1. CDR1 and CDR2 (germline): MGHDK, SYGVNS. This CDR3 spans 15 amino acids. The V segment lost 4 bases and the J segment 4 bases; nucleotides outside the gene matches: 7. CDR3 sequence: CASSGRQGAIYEQYF. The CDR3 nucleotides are TGTGCCAGCAGTGGCCGACAGGGGGCCATATACGAGCAGTACTTC.

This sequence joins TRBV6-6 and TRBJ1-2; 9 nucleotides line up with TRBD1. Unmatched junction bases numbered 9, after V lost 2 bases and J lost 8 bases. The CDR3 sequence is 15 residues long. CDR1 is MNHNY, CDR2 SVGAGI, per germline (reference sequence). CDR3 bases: TGTGCCAGCAGTTACGAGGACAGGGGAGTGAAAGGCTACACCTTC. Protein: CASSYEDRGVKGYTF.

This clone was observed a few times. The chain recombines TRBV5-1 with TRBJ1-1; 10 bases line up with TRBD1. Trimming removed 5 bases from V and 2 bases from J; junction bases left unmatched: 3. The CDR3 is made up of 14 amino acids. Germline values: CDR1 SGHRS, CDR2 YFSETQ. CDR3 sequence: CASRDRGFNTEAFF. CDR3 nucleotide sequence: TGCGCCAGCAGGGACAGGGGGTTTAACACTGAAGCTTTCTTT.

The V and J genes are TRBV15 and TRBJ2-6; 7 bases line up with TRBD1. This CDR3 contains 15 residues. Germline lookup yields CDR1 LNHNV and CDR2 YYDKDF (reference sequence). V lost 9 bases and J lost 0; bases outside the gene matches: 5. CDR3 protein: CATMTGYSGANVLTF. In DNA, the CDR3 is TGTGCCACTATGACAGGGTACTCTGGGGCCAACGTCCTGACTTTC.

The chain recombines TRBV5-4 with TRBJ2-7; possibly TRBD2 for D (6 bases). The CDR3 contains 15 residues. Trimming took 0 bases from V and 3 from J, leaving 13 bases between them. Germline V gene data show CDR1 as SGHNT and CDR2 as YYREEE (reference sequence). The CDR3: CASSLDVADYYEQYF. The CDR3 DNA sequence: TGTGCCAGCAGCTTGGATGTAGCGGACTACTACGAGCAGTACTTC.

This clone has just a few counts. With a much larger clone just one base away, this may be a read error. DNA of the CDR3: TGTGCCAGCAGCTGGAACACTGAAGCTTTCTTT. Amino acid sequence: CASSWNTEAFF. The chain is built from TRBV5-5 and TRBJ1-1; unclear D gene. The CDR3 extends over 11 amino acids. V was clipped by 3 bases and J by 1 base, with 1 base between them. From germline, CDR1 is SGHKS and CDR2 YYEKEE (reference sequence).

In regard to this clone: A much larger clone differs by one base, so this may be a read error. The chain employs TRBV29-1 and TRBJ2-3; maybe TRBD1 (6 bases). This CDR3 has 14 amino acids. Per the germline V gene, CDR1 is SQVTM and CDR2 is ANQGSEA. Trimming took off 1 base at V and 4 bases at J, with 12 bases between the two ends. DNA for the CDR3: TGCAGCGTTGAAGGAGAGAAGGGGGCAGATACGCAGTATTTT. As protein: CSVEGEKGADTQYF.

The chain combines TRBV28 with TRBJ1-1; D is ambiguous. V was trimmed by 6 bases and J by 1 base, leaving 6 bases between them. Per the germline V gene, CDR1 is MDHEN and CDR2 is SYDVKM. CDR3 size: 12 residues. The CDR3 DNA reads TGTGCCAGCAGATGGGGGAACACTGAAGCTTTCTTT. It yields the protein CASRWGNTEAFF.

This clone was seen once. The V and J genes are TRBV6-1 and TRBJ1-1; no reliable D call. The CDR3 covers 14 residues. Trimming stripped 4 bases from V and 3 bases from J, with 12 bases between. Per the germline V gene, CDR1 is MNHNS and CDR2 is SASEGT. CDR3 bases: TGTGCCAGCAGTGCGGAGACCCGGCACACTGAAGCTTTCTTT. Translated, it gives CASSAETRHTEAFF.

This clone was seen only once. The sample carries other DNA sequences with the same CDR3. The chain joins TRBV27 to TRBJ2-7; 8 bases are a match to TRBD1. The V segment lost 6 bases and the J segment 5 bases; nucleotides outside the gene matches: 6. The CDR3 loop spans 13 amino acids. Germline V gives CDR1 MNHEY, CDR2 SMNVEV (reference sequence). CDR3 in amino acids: CASSDRGFHEQYF. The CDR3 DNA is TGTGCCAGCAGCGACAGGGGATTCCACGAGCAGTACTTC.

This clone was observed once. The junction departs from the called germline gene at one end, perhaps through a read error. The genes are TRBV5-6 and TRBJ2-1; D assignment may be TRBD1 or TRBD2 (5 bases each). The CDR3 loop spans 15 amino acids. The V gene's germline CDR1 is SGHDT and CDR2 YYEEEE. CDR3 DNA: TGTGCCAGCACCTTGGGACCACTAGATACGAATGAGCAGTTCTTC. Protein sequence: CASTLGPLDTNEQFF.

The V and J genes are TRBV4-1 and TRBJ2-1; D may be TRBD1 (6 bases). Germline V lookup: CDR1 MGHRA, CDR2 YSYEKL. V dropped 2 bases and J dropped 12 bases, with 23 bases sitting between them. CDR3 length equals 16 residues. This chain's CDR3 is CASSQTDSSQGNRQFF. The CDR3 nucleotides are TGCGCCAGCAGCCAAACGGACAGCTCTCAGGGGAATAGGCAGTTCTTC.

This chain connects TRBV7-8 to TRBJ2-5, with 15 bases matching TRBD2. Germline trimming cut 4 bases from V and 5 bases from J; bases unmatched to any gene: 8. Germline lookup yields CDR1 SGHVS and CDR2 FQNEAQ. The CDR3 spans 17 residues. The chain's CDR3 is CASSSEGLAGGGETQYF. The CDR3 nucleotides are TGTGCCAGCAGCTCAGAGGGACTAGCGGGAGGCGGGGAGACCCAGTACTTC.

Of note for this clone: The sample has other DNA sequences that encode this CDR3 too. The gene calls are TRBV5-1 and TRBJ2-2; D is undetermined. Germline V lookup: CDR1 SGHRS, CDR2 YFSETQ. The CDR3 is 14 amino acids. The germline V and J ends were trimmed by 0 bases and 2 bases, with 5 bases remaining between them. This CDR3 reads CASSLGQNTGELFF. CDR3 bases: TGCGCCAGCAGCTTGGGACAAAACACCGGGGAGCTGTTTTTT.

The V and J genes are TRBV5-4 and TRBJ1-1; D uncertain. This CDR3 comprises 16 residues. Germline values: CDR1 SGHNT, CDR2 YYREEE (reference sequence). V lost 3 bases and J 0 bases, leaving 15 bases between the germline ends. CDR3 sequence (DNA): TGTGCCAGCAGCTCAGGATTGACTTCTCTGAACACTGAAGCTTTCTTT. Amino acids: CASSSGLTSLNTEAFF.

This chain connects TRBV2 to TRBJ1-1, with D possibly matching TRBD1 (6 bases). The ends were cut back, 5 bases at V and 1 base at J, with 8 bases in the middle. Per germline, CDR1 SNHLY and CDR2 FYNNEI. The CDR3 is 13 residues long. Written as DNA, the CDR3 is TGTGCCAGCAGTATGGGACAGAACACTGAAGCTTTCTTT. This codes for CASSMGQNTEAFF.

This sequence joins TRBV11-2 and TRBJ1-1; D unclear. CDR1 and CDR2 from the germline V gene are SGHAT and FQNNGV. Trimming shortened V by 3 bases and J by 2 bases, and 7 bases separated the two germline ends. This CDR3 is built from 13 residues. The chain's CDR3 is CASSFIGNTEAFF. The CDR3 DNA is TGTGCCAGCAGCTTTATAGGTAACACTGAAGCTTTCTTT.

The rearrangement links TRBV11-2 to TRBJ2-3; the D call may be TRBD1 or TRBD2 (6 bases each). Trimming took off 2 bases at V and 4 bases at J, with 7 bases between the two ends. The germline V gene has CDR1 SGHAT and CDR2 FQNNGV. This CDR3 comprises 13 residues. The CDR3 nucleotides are TGTGCCAGCAGCTTAAGGGGGGCAGATACGCAGTATTTT. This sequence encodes CASSLRGADTQYF.

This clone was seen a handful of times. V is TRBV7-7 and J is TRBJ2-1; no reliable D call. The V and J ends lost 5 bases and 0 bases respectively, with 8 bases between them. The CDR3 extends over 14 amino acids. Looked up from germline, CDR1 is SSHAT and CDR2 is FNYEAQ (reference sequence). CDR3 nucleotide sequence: TGTGCCAGCAGCCCCCTACCCTCCTACAATGAGCAGTTCTTC. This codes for CASSPLPSYNEQFF.

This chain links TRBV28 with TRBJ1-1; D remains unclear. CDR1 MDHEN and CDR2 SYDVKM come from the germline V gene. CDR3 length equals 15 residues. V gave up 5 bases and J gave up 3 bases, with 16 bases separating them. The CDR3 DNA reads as TGTGCCAGCAGTCCCAACCTTTTTGTGTACACTGAAGCTTTCTTT. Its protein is CASSPNLFVYTEAFF.